One sample yielded the 9 T cell receptor beta chains listed below, sequenced in a study of response to subunit inactivated influenza vaccine. A single record per CDR3 protein comes from TCRdb applying MiXCR to the RT-PCR reads. The table has over 400,000 distinct CDR3 sequences, approximately 11% seen once; the top ten hold roughly 12%. Sample: PBMCs from blood, taken roughly 47 days after vaccination. The receptors originated from a man aged 45-60 years who received an inactivated influenza vaccine.

On this clonotype itself: One base away lies a much larger clone, so this may be a sequencing read error. The chain's CDR3 is CSARGVEAGFSDTQYF. The CDR3 nucleotides are TGCAGTGCTAGAGGCGTTGAAGCGGGCTTCTCAGATACGCAGTATTTT. This sequence joins TRBV20-1 and TRBJ2-3; D is possibly TRBD2 (6 bases). Looked up from germline, CDR1 is DFQATT and CDR2 is SNEGSKA (reference sequence). Deletions cut 1 base from V and 4 bases from J, with 18 bases between. The CDR3 consists of 16 residues.

Many counts were recorded for this clonotype. The CDR3 DNA is TGTGCCAGCAGCTTAGGGCCGGGGAACTATGGCTACACCTTC. This encodes CASSLGPGNYGYTF. The rearrangement joins TRBV7-9 to TRBJ1-2; D unresolved. The CDR3 runs 14 residues. CDR1 is SEHNR, CDR2 FQNEAQ, per germline (reference sequence). The germline V and J ends were trimmed by 1 base and 2 bases, with 8 bases remaining between them.

The V gene is TRBV7-6, the J gene TRBJ2-3; D unresolved. Germline loops: CDR1 SGHVS, CDR2 FNYEAQ. The CDR3 extends over 14 amino acids. V was pared by 1 base and J by 4 bases, with 9 bases between. This CDR3 reads CASSLGGGSDTQYF. The DNA for the CDR3 is TGTGCCAGCAGCTTAGGCGGCGGATCAGATACGCAGTATTTT.

This clonotype was counted at least ten times. The CDR3 protein is CASSQGRNTEAFF. The CDR3, as DNA: TGTGCCAGCAGCCAGGGTAGGAACACTGAAGCTTTCTTT. The chain links TRBV3-1 to TRBJ1-1; D not certain. Germline assignment: CDR1 LGHDT and CDR2 YNNKEL (reference sequence). CDR3 length: 13 residues. The V gene lost 3 bases and the J gene lost 1 base, with 6 bases spanning the gap.

The chain carries TRBV9 and TRBJ2-4; tentatively, D is TRBD1 or TRBD2 (6 bases each). Germline V gives CDR1 SGDLS, CDR2 YYNGEE. There are 15 residues in the CDR3. The V and J ends lost 0 bases and 8 bases respectively, with 15 bases between them. The CDR3 sequence is CASSVVGTEGDIQYF. For the CDR3, the DNA is TGTGCCAGCAGCGTAGTTGGAACGGAGGGGGACATTCAGTACTTC. Full variable domain (remainder filled in from reference TRBV9 and TRBJ2-4): DSGVTQTPKHLITATGQRVTLRCSPRSGDLSVYWYQQSLDQGLQFLIQYYNGEERAKGNILERFSAQQFPDLHSELNLSSLELGDSALYFCASSVVGTEGDIQYFGAGTRLSVL.

This clonotype was observed a few times. J is TRBJ1-1 and V is TRBV6-2 or TRBV6-3; 7 bases are a match to TRBD1. Germline V gene sequence: CDR1 MNHEY, CDR2 SVGEGT. The CDR3 totals 16 residues. J was trimmed by 4 bases and V by 6 bases; bases with no gene match: 14. The CDR3, as DNA: TGTGCCAGCAGCCACCGCAAAACAGGGGCCCTCACTGAAGCTTTCTTT. This codes for CASSHRKTGALTEAFF.

The chain is built from TRBV2 and TRBJ2-1; D unclear. Trimming stripped 6 bases from V and 0 bases from J, with 12 bases between. CDR3 size: 15 residues. The germline V gene has CDR1 SNHLY and CDR2 FYNNEI. The CDR3 region is CASRSGGLSYNEQFF. CDR3 coding DNA: TGTGCCAGCAGGTCCGGTGGGCTCTCCTACAATGAGCAGTTCTTC.

This clonotype has a handful of counts. The chain has TRBV2 and TRBJ2-2, with D unclear. The V and J ends lost 4 bases and 2 bases respectively, with 8 bases between them. The germline V gene encodes CDR1 SNHLY and CDR2 FYNNEI. The CDR3 is 14 amino acids. CDR3 residues: CASSALTNTGELFF. In DNA form, the CDR3 reads TGTGCCAGCAGTGCACTCACCAACACCGGGGAGCTGTTTTTT.

This clonotype was seen many times. The chain carries TRBV12-3 or TRBV12-4 and TRBJ2-4; D uncertain. The CDR3 is 12 amino acids. The ends were cut back, 3 bases at V and 7 bases at J, with 7 bases in the middle. This chain's CDR3 is CASSFPGNIQYF. The CDR3 bases are TGTGCCAGCAGTTTCCCCGGGAACATTCAGTACTTC.